This TCR beta chain stems from a study of T-cell reconstitution after alpha-beta-depleted transplantation in children. Germline CDR1 is SGHTA and CDR2 is FQGNSA. Trimming stripped 6 bases from V and 11 bases from J, with 24 bases between. The CDR3 runs to 15 residues. Preparation of the TCRbeta library used unique molecular identifiers. TCRdb passed the PCR reads through MiXCR, listing each CDR3 protein once. This table holds about 830,000 distinct CDR3 sequences, under 20% found once. V and J are TRBV7-2 and TRBJ2-3, with D perhaps TRBD1 (7 bases). This TCR came from a male patient between 5 and 17 years old who had a stem cell transplant for acute lymphoblastic leukemia, so the T cells may come from the graft donor. The sequencing used PBMCs, mostly from graft donor cells, collected 360 days after TCRalphabeta/CD19-depleted stem cell transplant. The CDR3 here is CASSPRGGRGRMQYF. In nucleotides, the CDR3 is TGTGCCAGCAGTCCTCGAGGGGGCCGGGGGAGGATGCAGTATTTT.